Listed here are 19 T cell receptor beta chains from one sample, sequenced in a study of post-analysis software for immune sequencing data (dated by TCRdb to the mid-2010s). Overall study results and their limits: Significantly higher frequencies in patients than in controls were found for a handful of TRBV segments, including TRBV5-6, TRBV5-1 and TRBV20-1.

These receptors are not linked to any known antigen. Library method: PCR. Instrument used: Illumina HiSeq 2500. To reduce PCR and sequencing biases, unique molecular identifiers were built into the TCR beta cDNA libraries. The public reads were reprocessed in TCRdb via fastp at Q25 and MiXCR, keeping in-frame beta chains. Entries that share a CDR3 protein sequence are merged under the most common genes and DNA. The sample records roughly 670,000 distinct CDR3 sequences, 59% of which are singletons. The leading ten clones occupy over 9% of the sample. Sequenced sample: blood. The receptor set was obtained from a girl aged 2-10 years with multiple sclerosis.

The chain has TRBV20-1 and TRBJ2-3, with 12 bases matching TRBD2. The ends lost 3 bases at V and 3 bases at J; junction bases unmatched: 10. The CDR3 spans 17 residues. The germline CDR1 and CDR2 sequences are DFQATT and SNEGSKA (reference sequence). CDR3 sequence reads: CSARRLAGVRGTDTQYF. The CDR3 DNA is TGCAGTGCTAGGAGACTAGCGGGGGTTCGAGGGACAGATACGCAGTATTTT.

There are a few counts of this clonotype. Compared with germline, one end of the junction differs, possibly owing to a read error. The gene calls are TRBV7-7 and TRBJ2-5; 10 nucleotides align to TRBD1. CDR3 length equals 17 residues. The V gene's germline CDR1 is SSHAT and CDR2 FNYEAQ (reference sequence). CDR3: CASSSERDRGFLETQYF. The CDR3, as DNA: TGTGCTAGCAGCTCTGAGCGGGACAGGGGATTTTTGGAGACCCAGTACTTC.

The V and J genes are TRBV12-3 or TRBV12-4 and TRBJ1-5, with 7 bases that match TRBD1. V trimming: 6 bases; J trimming: 1 base; junction bases outside the gene matches: 3. The CDR3 spans 14 residues. CDR3 residues: CASRRGQSNQPQHF. The CDR3 DNA reads as TGTGCCAGCAGACGGGGACAGAGCAATCAGCCCCAGCATTTT.

The rearrangement joins TRBV29-1 to TRBJ2-5; D uncertain. V lost 3 bases and J lost 2, with 10 bases in between. CDR3 size: 13 residues. Germline loops: CDR1 SQVTM, CDR2 ANQGSEA. CDR3: CSVDFGRQETQYF. The CDR3 nucleotides are TGCAGCGTTGACTTCGGCAGACAAGAGACCCAGTACTTC.

This clonotype was found a few times. The chain's CDR3 is CSAVSGQGTYEQYF. The CDR3 region has the DNA TGCAGCGCCGTCTCGGGACAGGGGACCTACGAGCAGTACTTC. The gene calls are TRBV29-1 and TRBJ2-7; 10 bases fit TRBD1. J gave up 2 bases and V 7 bases, and 8 bases lay outside the gene matches. CDR3 length: 14 residues. The germline V gene has CDR1 SQVTM and CDR2 ANQGSEA.

This clonotype has only a few counts. The J gene is TRBJ2-7, the V gene TRBV18; D uncertain. CDR3 length: 14 amino acids. Trimming removed 2 bases at V and 0 bases at J, with 8 bases between. Germline loops: CDR1 KGHSH, CDR2 LQKENI. In DNA form, the CDR3 reads TGTGCCAGCTCACCAAGCAGGCTCTCCTACGAGCAGTACTTC. Its protein is CASSPSRLSYEQYF.

The V call is TRBV4-1, the J call TRBJ2-5; TRBD2 aligns across 10 bases. CDR1 MGHRA and CDR2 YSYEKL come from the germline V gene. The CDR3 covers 17 residues. J lost 4 bases, V lost 2 bases, and 10 bases had no gene match. The CDR3 loop reads CASSQNLGLAVPETQYF. The CDR3 nucleotides read TGCGCCAGCAGCCAAAATCTTGGACTAGCGGTTCCAGAGACCCAGTACTTC.

This clonotype was detected once. V gene TRBV29-1 combines with J gene TRBJ2-7, with 9 bases fitting TRBD2. CDR3 length: 14 residues. Germline loops: CDR1 SQVTM, CDR2 ANQGSEA. V trimming: 4 bases; J trimming: 2 bases; junction bases outside the gene matches: 6. In DNA form, the CDR3 reads TGCAGCGTTGCGGGAGCGGGAGGCACCTACGAGCAGTACTTC. It is translated as CSVAGAGGTYEQYF.

This chain joins TRBV7-9 and TRBJ2-7; 10 bases align to TRBD1. This CDR3 is 14 amino acids long. Trimming at V came to 7 bases and at J to 6 bases, leaving 9 bases not matched to a gene. The germline CDR1 and CDR2 sequences are SEHNR and FQNEAQ (reference sequence). In DNA, the CDR3 is TGTGCCAGCACTCGGGGACAGGGGTTTTCCGAGCAGTACTTC. Amino acids: CASTRGQGFSEQYF.

A few counts support this clonotype. V gene TRBV6-1 combines with J gene TRBJ2-7, with 8 bases identical to TRBD1. The J call may be incorrect, as the DNA end agrees better with TRBJ2-5. The CDR3 runs 15 residues. From germline, CDR1 is MNHNS and CDR2 SASEGT. For the CDR3, the DNA is TGTGCCAGCAGTGTAGGCGGGACAGGCACAGAGACCCAGTACTTC. Its protein product is CASSVGGTGTETQYF.

The rearrangement uses TRBV10-3 and TRBJ2-7; perhaps TRBD2 as D (5 bases). The CDR3 has 16 residues. Trimming took off 2 bases at V and 10 bases at J, with 24 bases between the two ends. CDR1 and CDR2 (germline): ENHRY, SYGVKD. The CDR3 DNA sequence: TGTGCCATCAGTGAGGCTCCGAGACTATTATCCCATCCCCAGTACTTC. Protein product: CAISEAPRLLSHPQYF.

This clonotype was counted only a few times. This chain connects TRBV29-1 to TRBJ2-3; no reliable D call. Looked up from germline, CDR1 is SQVTM and CDR2 is ANQGSEA. This CDR3 is built from 11 residues. The V end lost 2 bases, the J end lost 4 bases, and 4 bases lay between the germline ends. CDR3 nucleotide sequence: TGCAGCGTTGAAAGGTCAGATACGCAGTATTTT. Protein product: CSVERSDTQYF.

This sequence joins TRBV12-3 or TRBV12-4 and TRBJ2-1; D might be TRBD2 (5 bases). This CDR3 region has 15 residues. V was pared by 4 bases and J by 0 bases, with 10 bases between. The CDR3 region is CASSWTQSSYNEQFF. The CDR3 DNA reads TGTGCCAGCAGTTGGACTCAAAGCTCCTACAATGAGCAGTTCTTC.

This clonotype was observed a handful of times. This chain uses TRBV29-1 with TRBJ2-1; TRBD2 agrees at 9 bases. CDR3 length: 13 residues. Trimming cost V 3 bases and J 8 bases; bases outside gene matches: 5. CDR1 is SQVTM, CDR2 ANQGSEA, per germline. The CDR3 loop is CSVEVGLADEQFF. Here the CDR3 DNA reads TGCAGCGTTGAGGTGGGACTAGCTGATGAGCAGTTCTTC.

This rearrangement joins TRBV6-5 to TRBJ2-6; the D is unclear. The germline gives CDR1 MNHEY, CDR2 SVGAGI. CDR3 length equals 16 residues. The V end lost 0 bases, the J end lost 0 bases, and 6 bases lay between the germline ends. CDR3 DNA sequence: TGTGCCAGCAGTTACTCGGGGTTCTCTGGGGCCAACGTCCTGACTTTC. This translates into CASSYSGFSGANVLTF.

For the CDR3, the DNA is TGCGCCAGCAGCCCAGGACTAGCGGGAAACCAAGAGACCCAGTACTTC. This encodes CASSPGLAGNQETQYF. This chain links TRBV5-1 with TRBJ2-5; 12 positions match TRBD2. The CDR3 is made up of 16 amino acids. Germline V lookup: CDR1 SGHRS, CDR2 YFSETQ. Trimming at V came to 4 bases and at J to 0 bases, leaving 4 bases not matched to a gene.

This clonotype showed up just a few times. The chain links TRBV12-3 or TRBV12-4 to TRBJ2-1, with 14 bases lining up with TRBD2. The CDR3 sequence is 18 residues long. The J segment lost 10 bases and the V segment lost 10 bases, leaving 21 bases of the junction unmatched. CDR3 nucleotide sequence: TGTGCCACCGCCGGCAGTCCCGGACTAGCGGGAGGCTCGATAGAGCAGTTCTTC. Translated: CATAGSPGLAGGSIEQFF.

The gene calls are TRBV12-3 or TRBV12-4 and TRBJ2-5; D possibly matches TRBD1 or TRBD2 (6 bases each). Trimming pared 9 bases from V and 6 bases from J, leaving 17 bases between. The CDR3 is 13 amino acids. The CDR3 reads CARGGERGKTQYF. The CDR3 DNA sequence: TGTGCCAGGGGGGGAGAGAGGGGGAAGACCCAGTACTTC.

J is TRBJ2-4 and V is TRBV6-5, with D possibly matching TRBD2 (6 bases). The CDR3 loop spans 17 amino acids. From germline, CDR1 is MNHEY and CDR2 SVGAGI. Trimming left V 1 base short and J 3 bases short, with 16 bases between. The CDR3 reads CASSYWRGEGGKNIQYF. The CDR3 region has the DNA TGTGCCAGCAGTTACTGGAGGGGCGAGGGCGGCAAAAACATTCAGTACTTC.